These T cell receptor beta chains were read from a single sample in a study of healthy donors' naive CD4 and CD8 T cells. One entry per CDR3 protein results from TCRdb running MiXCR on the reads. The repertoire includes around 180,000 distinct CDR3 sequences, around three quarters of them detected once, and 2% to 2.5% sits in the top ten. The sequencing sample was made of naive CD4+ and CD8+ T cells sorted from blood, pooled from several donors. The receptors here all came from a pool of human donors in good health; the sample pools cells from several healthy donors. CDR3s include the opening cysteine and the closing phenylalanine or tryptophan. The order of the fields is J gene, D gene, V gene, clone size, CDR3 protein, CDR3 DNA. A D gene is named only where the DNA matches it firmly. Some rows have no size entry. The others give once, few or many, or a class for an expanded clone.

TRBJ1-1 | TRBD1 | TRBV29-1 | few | CSAGGIAEAFF | TGCAGCGCAGGGGGGATAGCTGAAGCTTTCTTT
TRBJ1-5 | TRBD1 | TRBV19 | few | CASTQGTAQPQHF | TGTGCCAGTACACAGGGGACTGCGCAGCCCCAGCATTTT
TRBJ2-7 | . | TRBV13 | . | CASSPKDWGEQYF | TGTGCCAGCAGCCCTAAGGACTGGGGGGAGCAGTACTTC
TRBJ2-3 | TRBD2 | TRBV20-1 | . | CSARAALGTSTEDTQYF | TGCAGTGCTAGAGCCGCGCTGGGGACTAGTACCGAAGATACGCAGTATTTT
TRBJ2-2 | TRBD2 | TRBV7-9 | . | CASSLKRLAVGELFF | TGTGCCAGCAGCTTAAAAAGGCTAGCGGTCGGGGAGCTGTTTTTT
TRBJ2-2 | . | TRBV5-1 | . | CASSLAPGDPGELFF | TGCGCCAGCAGCTTGGCCCCAGGGGATCCCGGGGAGCTGTTTTTT
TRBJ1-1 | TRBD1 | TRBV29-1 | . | CSAWTGGVYTEAFF | TGCAGCGCCTGGACAGGGGGAGTATACACTGAAGCTTTCTTT
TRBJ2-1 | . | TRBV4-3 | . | CASSQAYPGRPFF | TGCGCCAGCAGCCAAGCCTACCCCGGTCGGCCGTTCTTC
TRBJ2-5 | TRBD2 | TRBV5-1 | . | CASSFTPGTSGVKQETQYF | TGCGCCAGCAGCTTTACGCCCGGGACTAGCGGGGTGAAGCAAGAGACCCAGTACTTC
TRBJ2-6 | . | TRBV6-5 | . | CASSYPTGSGANVLTF | TGTGCCAGCAGTTACCCCACAGGGTCTGGGGCCAACGTCCTGACTTTC
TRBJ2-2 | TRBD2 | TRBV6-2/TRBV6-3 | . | CASSLGLAGAGELFF | TGTGCCAGCAGTCTAGGACTAGCGGGAGCCGGGGAGCTGTTTTTT
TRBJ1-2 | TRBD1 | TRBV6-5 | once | CAITAGTGVNYGYTF | TGTGCCATCACTGCGGGGACAGGGGTTAACTATGGCTACACCTTC
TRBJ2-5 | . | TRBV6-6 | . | CASSYGKETQYF | TGTGCCAGCAGTTACGGGAAAGAGACCCAGTACTTC
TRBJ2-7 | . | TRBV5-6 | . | CASSFGDEQYF | TGTGCCAGCAGCTTCGGGGACGAGCAGTACTTC
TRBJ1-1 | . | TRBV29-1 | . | CSGADGRRGAFF | TGCAGCGGCGCCGACGGACGCCGAGGGGCTTTCTTT
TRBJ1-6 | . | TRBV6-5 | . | CASTRTANSPLHF | TGTGCCAGCACGAGGACAGCAAATTCACCCCTCCACTTT
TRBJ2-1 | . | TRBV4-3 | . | CASSQDGTATYNEQFF | TGCGCCAGCAGCCAAGATGGGACGGCGACCTACAATGAGCAGTTCTTC
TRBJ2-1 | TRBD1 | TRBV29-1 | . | CSVESGQGAYNEQFF | TGCAGCGTTGAATCCGGACAGGGGGCGTACAATGAGCAGTTCTTC
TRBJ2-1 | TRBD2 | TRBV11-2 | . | CASSLVTSGSYNEQFF | TGTGCCAGCAGCTTAGTGACTAGCGGGTCCTACAATGAGCAGTTCTTC
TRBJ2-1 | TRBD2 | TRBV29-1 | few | CSVEVEGASGYYNEQFF | TGCAGCGTTGAAGTCGAAGGGGCTAGCGGTTATTACAATGAGCAGTTCTTC
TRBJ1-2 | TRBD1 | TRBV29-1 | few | CSVVVQGSFYTF | TGCAGCGTTGTTGTACAGGGGAGTTTCTACACCTTC
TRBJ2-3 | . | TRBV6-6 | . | CASSYRATDTQYF | TGTGCCAGCAGTTACAGGGCCACAGATACGCAGTATTTT
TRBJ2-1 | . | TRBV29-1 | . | CSVGGRNEQFF | TGCAGCGTTGGAGGGAGGAATGAGCAGTTCTTC
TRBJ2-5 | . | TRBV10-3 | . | CAISEGREETQYF | TGTGCCATCAGTGAGGGACGAGAAGAGACCCAGTACTTC
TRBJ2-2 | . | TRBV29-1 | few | CSVARGNTGELFF | TGCAGCGTTGCCAGGGGAAACACCGGGGAGCTGTTTTTT
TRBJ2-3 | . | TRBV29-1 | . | CSVGGASSTDTQYF | TGCAGCGTTGGGGGGGCCTCTAGCACAGATACGCAGTATTTT
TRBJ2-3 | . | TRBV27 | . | CAISATPGGDTQYF | TGTGCCATCTCGGCGACTCCCGGGGGAGATACGCAGTATTTT
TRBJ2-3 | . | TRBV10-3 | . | CAISGDVDTQYF | TGTGCCATCAGTGGAGACGTCGATACGCAGTATTTT
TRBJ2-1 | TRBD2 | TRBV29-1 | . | CSVSGRAFNEQFF | TGCAGCGTCAGCGGGAGGGCCTTCAATGAGCAGTTCTTC
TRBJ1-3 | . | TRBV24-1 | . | CATSDTERTIYF | TGTGCCACCAGTGATACCGAACGGACCATATATTTT
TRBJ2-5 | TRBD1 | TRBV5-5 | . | CASSLTGTGRETQYF | TGTGCCAGCAGCCTAACCGGGACAGGAAGAGAGACCCAGTACTTC
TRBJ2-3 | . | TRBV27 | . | CASSHSSTDTQYF | TGTGCCAGCAGTCATTCGAGCACAGATACGCAGTATTTT
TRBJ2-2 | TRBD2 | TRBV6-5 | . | CASSRGTSTGELFF | TGTGCCAGCAGCCGCGGGACTAGCACCGGGGAGCTGTTTTTT
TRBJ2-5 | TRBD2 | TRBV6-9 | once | CASTGGLDMAQYF | TGTGCCAGCACCGGGGGACTAGATATGGCCCAGTACTTC
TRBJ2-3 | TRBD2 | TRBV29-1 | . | CSSGGTSGQVTQYF | TGCAGCTCCGGAGGGACTAGCGGTCAGGTTACGCAGTATTTT
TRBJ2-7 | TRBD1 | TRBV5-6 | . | CASLRGTNYEQYF | TGTGCCAGCCTCAGGGGGACGAACTACGAGCAGTACTTC
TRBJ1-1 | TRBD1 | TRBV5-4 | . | CATSIAGQLNTEAFF | TGTGCCACCTCCATTGCGGGACAGCTGAACACTGAAGCTTTCTTT
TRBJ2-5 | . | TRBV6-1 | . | CASSEGGARGQETQYF | TGTGCCAGCAGTGAAGGCGGGGCCAGGGGGCAAGAGACCCAGTACTTC
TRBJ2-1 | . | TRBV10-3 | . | CAIGEGAGYYNEQFF | TGTGCCATCGGGGAAGGCGCGGGGTACTACAATGAGCAGTTCTTC
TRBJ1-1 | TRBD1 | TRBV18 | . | CASSPGQGRWAEAFF | TGTGCCAGCTCACCAGGACAGGGCCGTTGGGCTGAAGCTTTCTTT
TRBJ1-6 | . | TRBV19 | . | CASSIIIGANSPLHF | TGTGCCAGTAGTATCATCATCGGGGCTAATTCACCCCTCCACTTT
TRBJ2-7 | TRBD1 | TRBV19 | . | CASSSPLTGTGVYEQYF | TGTGCCAGTAGTTCCCCTCTGACCGGGACAGGGGTGTACGAGCAGTACTTC
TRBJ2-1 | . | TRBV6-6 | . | CASSDTDNEQFF | TGTGCCAGCAGCGACACAGACAATGAGCAGTTCTTC
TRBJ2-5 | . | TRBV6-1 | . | CASSDAQGRDETQYF | TGTGCCAGCAGTGACGCACAGGGGAGGGACGAGACCCAGTACTTC
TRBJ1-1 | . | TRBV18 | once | CASSPTVGNTEAFF | TGTGCCAGCTCACCAACCGTCGGTAACACTGAAGCTTTCTTT
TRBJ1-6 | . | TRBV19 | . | CASSHRGIDSPLHF | TGTGCCAGTAGTCACCGGGGGATAGATTCACCCCTCCACTTT
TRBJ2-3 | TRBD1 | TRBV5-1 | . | CASSFSGQESTDTQYF | TGCGCCAGCAGCTTCTCAGGACAGGAGAGCACAGATACGCAGTATTTT
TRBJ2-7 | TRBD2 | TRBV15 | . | CATSRDPAGGLEQYF | TGTGCCACCAGCAGAGATCCGGCGGGAGGGCTCGAGCAGTACTTC
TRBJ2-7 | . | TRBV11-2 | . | CASSLAGVSEQYF | TGTGCCAGCAGCTTAGCGGGAGTGAGTGAGCAGTACTTC
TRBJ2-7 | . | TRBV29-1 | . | CSVEDGGYEQYF | TGCAGCGTTGAAGACGGGGGCTACGAGCAGTACTTC
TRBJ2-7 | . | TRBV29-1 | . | CSARRGSYEQYF | TGCAGCGCCCGCAGGGGCTCCTACGAGCAGTACTTC
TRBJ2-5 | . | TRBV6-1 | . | CASRNRDVQETQYF | TGTGCCAGCAGGAACAGGGACGTCCAAGAGACCCAGTACTTC
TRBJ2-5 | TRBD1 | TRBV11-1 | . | CASSHRDSQMETQYF | TGTGCCAGCAGCCATAGGGACAGCCAAATGGAGACCCAGTACTTC
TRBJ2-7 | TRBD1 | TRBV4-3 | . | CASSQETGVTYEQYF | TGCGCCAGCAGCCAAGAAACAGGGGTCACCTACGAGCAGTACTTC